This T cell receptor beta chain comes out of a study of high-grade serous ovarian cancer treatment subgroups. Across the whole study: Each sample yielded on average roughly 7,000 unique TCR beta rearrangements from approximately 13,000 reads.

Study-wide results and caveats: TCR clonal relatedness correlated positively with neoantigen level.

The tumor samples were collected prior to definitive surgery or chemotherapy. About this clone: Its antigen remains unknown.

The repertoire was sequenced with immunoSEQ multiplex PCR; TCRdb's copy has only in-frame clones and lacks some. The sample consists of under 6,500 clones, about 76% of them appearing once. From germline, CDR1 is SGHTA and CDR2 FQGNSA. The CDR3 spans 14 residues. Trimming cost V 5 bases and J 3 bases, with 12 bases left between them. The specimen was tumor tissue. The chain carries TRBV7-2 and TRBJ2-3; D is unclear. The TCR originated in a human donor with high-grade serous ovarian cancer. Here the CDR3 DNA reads TGTGCCAGCAGCCCTAGACTCGGGACAGATACGCAGTATTTT. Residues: CASSPRLGTDTQYF.